These 32 T cell receptor beta chains came from one sample sequenced in a study of cytomegalovirus exposure and HLA in healthy donors. Use of 60 Vbeta and 13 Jbeta primers characterized the PCR. Assay: immunoSEQ multiplex PCR; the TCRdb copy retains only in-frame clones and omits some. This table has 150,000 to 200,000 clones, 78% appearing once. Sequenced material: PBMCs. The source is a female donor in good health and CMV-seronegative.

This clone occurred once. This chain joins TRBV19 and TRBJ1-2; D gene unclear. The CDR3 covers 16 residues. The V gene's germline CDR1 is LNHDA and CDR2 SQIVND (reference sequence). With 7 bases removed from V and 6 bases from J, the gap between germline ends came to 24 bases. The CDR3 sequence is CASTAFWASDRDGYTF. In DNA form, the CDR3 reads TGTGCCAGTACCGCTTTTTGGGCTTCGGATAGAGATGGCTACACCTTC. The full variable domain, rest sourced from reference TRBV19 and TRBJ1-2, is DGGITQSPKYLFRKEGQNVTLSCEQNLNHDAMYWYRQDPGQGLRLIYYSQIVNDFQKGDIAEGYSVSREKKESFPLTVTSAQKNPTAFYLCASTAFWASDRDGYTFGSGTRLTVV.

The gene calls are TRBV19 and TRBJ1-1, with a weak D call TRBD1 (6 bases). V was trimmed by 0 bases and J by 1 base, leaving 9 bases between them. Germline V CDR1 and CDR2: LNHDA, SQIVND (reference sequence). This CDR3 comprises 15 residues. The CDR3 sequence: CASSIETGGNTEAFF. CDR3 nucleotides: TGTGCCAGTAGTATAGAGACAGGCGGGAACACTGAAGCTTTCTTT.

This clone came up a few times. V gene TRBV28 combines with J gene TRBJ2-7, with a possible D match to TRBD2 (5 bases). V was shortened by 6 bases and J by 2 bases, with 8 bases between the two germline ends. Germline assignment: CDR1 MDHEN and CDR2 SYDVKM. There are 12 residues in the CDR3. The CDR3 DNA reads as TGTGCCAGCAGCATCGGGACCTACGAGCAGTACTTC. It codes for CASSIGTYEQYF.

The chain uses TRBV30 and TRBJ2-3; D might be TRBD1 (5 bases). This CDR3 contains 13 residues. Germline V gene lookup returns CDR1 GTSNPN and CDR2 SVGIG (reference sequence). Between the trimmed V and J ends, which lost 0 bases and 4 bases, there was a span of 8 bases. The CDR3 DNA is TGTGCCTGGAGTGTTCAGGGCGCAGATACGCAGTATTTT. It specifies CAWSVQGADTQYF.

This chain joins TRBV7-2 and TRBJ2-5; D is unclear. The tail of the sequence fits TRBJ2-7 better, so the J call may be wrong. This CDR3 is built from 17 residues. Germline CDR1 is SGHTA and CDR2 is FQGNSA. The CDR3 spells CASSLLGSRFSPYEQYF. The CDR3 nucleotides are TGTGCCAGCAGCTTATTAGGATCTAGATTCTCACCCTACGAGCAGTACTTC.

The chain is built from TRBV11-3 and TRBJ1-2; D is perhaps TRBD1 (5 bases). The CDR3 totals 15 residues. Germline V gene sequence: CDR1 SGHNT, CDR2 YENEEA. V shed 4 bases and J shed 3 bases, with 15 bases lying between them. The CDR3: CASSSTWGGDYGYTF. CDR3 coding DNA: TGTGCCAGCAGCTCTACTTGGGGGGGGGACTATGGCTACACCTTC.

The chain uses TRBV2 and TRBJ2-3; 10 bases match TRBD2. With V trimmed by 5 bases and J by 8 bases, 13 bases remained unmatched. This CDR3 comprises 16 residues. Germline CDR1 SNHLY, CDR2 FYNNEI. The CDR3: CASSKQGLAGDVTQYF. In nucleotides, the CDR3 is TGTGCCAGCAGTAAACAGGGCCTAGCGGGAGATGTTACGCAGTATTTT.

The chain carries TRBV4-2 and TRBJ2-1; TRBD2 agrees at 9 bases. V shed 1 base, J shed 7 bases, and the junction held 8 bases outside the gene matches. Germline CDR1 and CDR2: LGHNA and YNFKEQ. This CDR3 has 16 amino acids. Written as DNA, the CDR3 is TGTGCCAGCAGCCAAGTTCTCGCGGGAGGGCCAAATGAGCAGTTCTTC. It specifies CASSQVLAGGPNEQFF.

The chain recombines TRBV4-3 with TRBJ2-2, with D perhaps TRBD1 (5 bases). V shed 3 bases and J shed 5 bases, with 10 bases lying between them. Germline CDR1 and CDR2: LGHNA and YSLEER. This CDR3 spans 14 amino acids. The CDR3, as DNA: TGCGCCAGCAGCCATCCTCAGGGTACCGGGGAGCTGTTTTTT. This codes for CASSHPQGTGELFF.

The chain joins TRBV30 to TRBJ1-4, with 8 bases matching TRBD1. Unmatched junction bases numbered 9, after V lost 2 bases and J lost 7 bases. The CDR3 has 15 residues. Germline V gives CDR1 GTSNPN, CDR2 SVGIG (reference sequence). This CDR3 reads CAWSKSQGAGEKLFF. The CDR3 DNA sequence: TGTGCCTGGAGTAAATCTCAGGGGGCCGGTGAAAAACTGTTTTTT.

J is TRBJ2-5 and V is TRBV7-9; 7 bases align to TRBD1. The CDR3 consists of 15 residues. Per the germline V gene, CDR1 is SEHNR and CDR2 is FQNEAQ (reference sequence). V lost 5 bases to trimming and J lost 2 bases; unmatched junction nucleotides: 8. The CDR3 sequence: CASSPGGRVQETQYF. The CDR3 region has the DNA TGTGCCAGCAGCCCAGGGGGACGGGTGCAAGAGACCCAGTACTTC.

V is TRBV6-6 and J is TRBJ2-1, with D possibly matching TRBD2 (6 bases). V lost 4 bases to trimming and J lost 0 bases, with 10 bases between them. Germline V lookup: CDR1 MNHNY, CDR2 SVGAGI (reference sequence). The CDR3 sequence is 15 residues long. The CDR3 loop is CASSSDGSSYNEQFF. In nucleotides, the CDR3 is TGTGCCAGCAGTTCGGACGGGAGCTCCTACAATGAGCAGTTCTTC.

The chain uses TRBV2 and TRBJ2-2; D is possibly TRBD1 (5 bases). The CDR3 totals 16 residues. Trimming took off 4 bases at V and 2 bases at J, with 14 bases between the two ends. The germline V gene encodes CDR1 SNHLY and CDR2 FYNNEI. The CDR3 spells CASSVRQILNTGELFF. The CDR3 DNA reads as TGTGCCAGCAGTGTTAGACAGATCCTCAACACCGGGGAGCTGTTTTTT.

The chain combines TRBV4-1 with TRBJ2-7; 8 bases agree with TRBD2. Germline-derived CDR1 and CDR2 are MGHRA and YSYEKL. The CDR3 covers 16 residues. Unmatched junction bases numbered 12, after V lost 4 bases and J lost 4 bases. DNA of the CDR3: TGCGCCAGCAGCCTCACGGTCCCGGGGGGGCAATACGAGCAGTACTTC. This encodes CASSLTVPGGQYEQYF.

The J gene is TRBJ1-1, the V gene TRBV19; D remains unclear. The V gene's germline CDR1 is LNHDA and CDR2 SQIVND (reference sequence). The CDR3 covers 14 residues. V lost 3 bases, J lost 5 bases, and 13 bases lay in between. In DNA, the CDR3 is TGTGCCAGTAGTATCAGTATGTTCGGGACTGAAGCTTTCTTT. Residues: CASSISMFGTEAFF. The full variable domain, completed using reference TRBV19 and TRBJ1-1, is DGGITQSPKYLFRKEGQNVTLSCEQNLNHDAMYWYRQDPGQGLRLIYYSQIVNDFQKGDIAEGYSVSREKKESFPLTVTSAQKNPTAFYLCASSISMFGTEAFFGQGTRLTVV.

The chain combines TRBV18 with TRBJ2-7; 9 nucleotides agree with TRBD2. This CDR3 is built from 17 residues. J was trimmed by 0 bases and V by 0 bases; bases with no gene match: 6. Germline CDR1 is KGHSH and CDR2 is LQKENI. CDR3 sequence reads: CASSPPLSGGSSYEQYF. The CDR3 DNA reads TGTGCCAGCTCACCACCCCTTAGCGGGGGCTCCTCCTACGAGCAGTACTTC.

The rearrangement links TRBV5-1 to TRBJ1-2; a possible D gene is TRBD1 (5 bases). The germline CDR1 and CDR2 sequences are SGHRS and YFSETQ. The CDR3 extends over 16 amino acids. Trimming shortened V by 4 bases and J by 4 bases, and 20 bases separated the two germline ends. CDR3 sequence reads: CASSPSSQGFFYGYTF. For the CDR3, the DNA is TGCGCCAGCAGCCCTTCATCCCAGGGATTTTTCTATGGCTACACCTTC. Using reference TRBV5-1 and TRBJ1-2 for the parts outside the CDR3, the full variable domain is KAGVTQTPRYLIKTRGQQVTLSCSPISGHRSVSWYQQTPGQGLQFLFEYFSETQRNKGNFPGRFSGRQFSNSRSEMNVSTLELGDSALYLCASSPSSQGFFYGYTFGSGTRLTVV.

V and J are TRBV27 and TRBJ2-5; D is ambiguous. CDR3 length equals 14 residues. V was shortened by 6 bases and J by 2 bases, with 13 bases between the two germline ends. CDR1 and CDR2 from the germline V gene are MNHEY and SMNVEV (reference sequence). CDR3: CASSLNKWQETQYF. CDR3 bases: TGTGCCAGCAGCCTTAACAAGTGGCAAGAGACCCAGTACTTC.

This clone was seen more than once but under ten times. The CDR3 region has the DNA TGTGCCAGCAGCTTAAGGCGGGTAGCGGGAGTAAGTAACAATGAGCAGTTCTTC. Translated, it gives CASSLRRVAGVSNNEQFF. The rearrangement uses TRBV7-8 and TRBJ2-1, with 9 bases identical to TRBD2. CDR1 and CDR2 from the germline V gene are SGHVS and FQNEAQ. The V and J ends lost 2 bases and 5 bases, in that order; junction bases with no gene match: 13. The CDR3 consists of 18 residues.

The rearrangement links TRBV18 to TRBJ1-1; D is uncertain. CDR3 length equals 14 residues. Trimming stripped 4 bases from V and 1 base from J, with 10 bases between. Per germline, CDR1 KGHSH and CDR2 LQKENI. This chain's CDR3 is CASSLQTPNTEAFF. CDR3 nucleotide sequence: TGTGCCAGCTCACTTCAGACACCGAACACTGAAGCTTTCTTT. The full variable domain, its missing parts supplied by reference TRBV18 and TRBJ1-1, is NAGVMQNPRHLVRRRGQEARLRCSPMKGHSHVYWYRQLPEEGLKFMVYLQKENIIDESGMPKERFSAEFPKEGPSILRIQQVVRGDSAAYFCASSLQTPNTEAFFGQGTRLTVV.

The J gene is TRBJ2-3, the V gene TRBV18; 9 nucleotides agree with TRBD2. Per the germline V gene, CDR1 is KGHSH and CDR2 is LQKENI. Trimming cost V 1 base and J 2 bases; bases outside gene matches: 4. This CDR3 spans 16 amino acids. The CDR3 loop is CASSPLAGAYTDTQYF. The DNA of the CDR3 is TGTGCCAGCTCACCACTAGCGGGGGCCTACACAGATACGCAGTATTTT.

V and J are TRBV5-4 and TRBJ1-1; 12 bases are a match to TRBD1. From germline, CDR1 is SGHNT and CDR2 YYREEE (reference sequence). V lost 5 bases, J lost 7 bases, and 12 bases stayed unmatched. The CDR3 totals 16 residues. The CDR3 DNA is TGTGCCAGCAGTGCGGTGGGACAGGGGGCTGGTCGTGAAGCTTTCTTT. Protein product: CASSAVGQGAGREAFF.

The gene calls are TRBV27 and TRBJ2-7; possibly TRBD2 for D (5 bases). CDR1 and CDR2 (germline): MNHEY, SMNVEV (reference sequence). The CDR3 loop spans 14 amino acids. V gave up 5 bases and J gave up 5 bases, with 16 bases separating them. The CDR3 reads CASSGGRARDEQYF. The CDR3, as DNA: TGTGCCAGCAGTGGCGGGCGGGCCCGGGACGAGCAGTACTTC.

CDR3 amino acids: CASSPARGQVGNTIYF. CDR3 coding DNA: TGTGCCAGTAGTCCCGCGAGGGGACAGGTTGGAAACACCATATATTTT. This chain joins TRBV19 and TRBJ1-3; 8 nucleotides agree with TRBD1. The CDR3 loop spans 16 amino acids. V was pared by 5 bases and J by 3 bases, with 9 bases of the junction left unmatched. Germline assignment: CDR1 LNHDA and CDR2 SQIVND (reference sequence).

This rearrangement joins TRBV11-3 to TRBJ2-1; 7 bases align to TRBD1. Germline loops: CDR1 SGHNT, CDR2 YENEEA. There are 16 residues in the CDR3. With 0 bases clipped from V and 4 bases from J, the junction kept 6 bases outside the gene matches. The CDR3 loop reads CASSLDVTGPYNEQFF. The DNA for the CDR3 is TGTGCCAGCAGCTTAGATGTGACAGGGCCGTACAATGAGCAGTTCTTC.

The gene calls are TRBV6-5 and TRBJ1-2; TRBD1 aligns across 7 bases. V shed 2 bases and J 4 bases; nucleotides not matched to a gene: 4. CDR3 length equals 14 residues. Germline CDR1 is MNHEY and CDR2 is SVGAGI. The CDR3 loop is CASSYAGTAYGYTF. DNA of the CDR3: TGTGCCAGCAGTTACGCCGGGACAGCCTATGGCTACACCTTC.

This clone has just one count. The CDR3 DNA is TGTGCCAGCAGTACTACAGGGTACGAGCAGTACTTC. Its translation is CASSTTGYEQYF. This chain joins TRBV6-1 and TRBJ2-7, with D perhaps TRBD1 (6 bases). This CDR3 has 12 residues. Germline V gives CDR1 MNHNS, CDR2 SASEGT. V was pared by 5 bases and J by 4 bases, with 9 bases between.

The V call is TRBV18, the J call TRBJ2-7; D not resolved. Per germline, CDR1 KGHSH and CDR2 LQKENI. The ends were cut back, 6 bases at V and 3 bases at J, with 12 bases in the middle. The CDR3 loop spans 13 amino acids. The chain's CDR3 is CASSRSSNYEQYF. The CDR3 bases are TGTGCCAGCTCCAGATCCAGTAACTACGAGCAGTACTTC.

A single count supports this clone. The chain recombines TRBV9 with TRBJ2-7, with D tentatively TRBD1 (5 bases). Germline V gene lookup returns CDR1 SGDLS and CDR2 YYNGEE. V lost 0 bases and J 9 bases, leaving 22 bases between the germline ends. This CDR3 comprises 16 residues. This CDR3 is CASSVVPDSGFFGQYF. For the CDR3, the DNA is TGTGCCAGCAGCGTAGTCCCCGACAGTGGGTTTTTTGGGCAGTACTTC.

This clone came up once. The chain recombines TRBV11-3 with TRBJ1-2; 7 nucleotides agree with TRBD1. Trimming cost V 5 bases and J 1 base; bases outside gene matches: 7. CDR1 is SGHNT and CDR2 is YENEEA in the germline V gene. The CDR3 consists of 15 residues. CDR3 nucleotide sequence: TGTGCCAGCAGCCGGGACAGCCAGCTTAACTATGGCTACACCTTC. As protein: CASSRDSQLNYGYTF.

The V gene is TRBV9, the J gene TRBJ1-1; D remains ambiguous. The germline gives CDR1 SGDLS, CDR2 YYNGEE. Trimming pared 4 bases from V and 1 base from J, leaving 14 bases between. The CDR3 loop spans 15 amino acids. The CDR3 sequence is CASSPPAGWNTEAFF. DNA of the CDR3: TGTGCCAGCAGCCCTCCCGCGGGGTGGAACACTGAAGCTTTCTTT.

This clone was picked up one time. The chain employs TRBV9 and TRBJ2-3; maybe TRBD2 (5 bases). The V end was cut by 0 bases, the J end by 2 bases, with 16 bases between. This CDR3 has 17 residues. CDR1 is SGDLS, CDR2 YYNGEE, per germline. The CDR3 DNA sequence: TGTGCCAGCAGCGTAGACGGCAGCGGACGATACACAGATACGCAGTATTTT. Protein product: CASSVDGSGRYTDTQYF.